Only a few counts were recorded for the clone carrying this T cell receptor (beta chain). Both 60 Vbeta primers and 13 Jbeta primers went into the PCR. Measured with immunoSEQ multiplex PCR; TCRdb has only the in-frame clones, and not every one. The table records about 110,000 clones, roughly 14% of them present only once. This specimen comes from a study of cytomegalovirus exposure and HLA in healthy donors. CDR3 length: 15 residues. Between the trimmed V and J ends, which lost 2 bases and 0 bases, there was a span of 8 bases. Germline CDR1 MNHNS, CDR2 SASEGT. This receptor was taken from a woman under 30 in good health and CMV-seronegative. This chain connects TRBV6-1 to TRBJ2-1; D ambiguous. The sequencing sample was made of PBMCs. DNA of the CDR3: TGTGCCAGCAGTGAACTCTCGAGCTCCTACAATGAGCAGTTCTTC. Translation: CASSELSSSYNEQFF.